This T cell receptor (beta chain) was obtained from a study of blood T cells in healthy people across ages. For the second PCR, which ran for about 6 to 11 cycles, a sample-barcoded 5' primer and a J-beta primer mix were used. Each cDNA molecule was tagged by a template-switch adaptor with 12 random nucleotides. One entry per CDR3 protein, called by TCRdb with MiXCR from the 5' RACE reads. The sample holds around 1,000,000 distinct CDR3 sequences, about 23% seen once. CDR3 size: 14 residues. The ends were cut back, 3 bases at V and 2 bases at J, with 10 bases in the middle. Looked up from germline, CDR1 is MNHEY and CDR2 is SVGEGT. This clonotype came up a few times. These records were also assigned to another study, of T cells of mothers and their children. That source reports: Among related mother-child pairs, overlap was slightly higher than in unrelated pairs, though not significantly.

The genes are TRBV6-2 or TRBV6-3 and TRBJ1-1; D possibly corresponds to TRBD1 (5 bases). This receptor was taken from a girl aged 2 to 9 in good health. The sequenced material came from blood. The CDR3 coding sequence is TGTGCCAGCAGTTATACCAGGGACAACACTGAAGCTTTCTTT. Translation: CASSYTRDNTEAFF.